This TCR beta chain was profiled in a study of blood T cell repertoires in COVID-19 (TCRdb year 2020). Regarding the study in general: Samples from collaborators originated in the United States, Italy and Spain and spanned both the acute and convalescent phases of COVID-19. The prospective study material was composed of cDNA or gDNA derived from T cells, B-cell-depleted T cells, or PBMCs. The dataset comprised deeply sampled blood TCRbeta repertoires from subjects exposed to, actively infected with, or recovered from COVID-19. A freely available public database, intended as a resource for researchers studying the immune response to SARS-CoV-2, is where the repertoires were released. Samples were obtained from the ongoing ImmuneRACE study (first 160 participants) and from 1,254 subjects provided by 6 global collaborators. Nearly every sample came with metadata listing a de-identified subject ID, COVID-19 status, age in years and sex. Where available, HLA class I and class II types were taken from metadata supplied by the sample provider and were not determined by assay-based typing.

Whole blood was collected in K2EDTA tubes by collaborating institutions according to the institutions' own protocols. For TCRbeta analysis, collaborator samples were shipped as frozen whole blood, as isolated PBMCs, or as DNA extracted from either sample type. Including the terminal cysteine and phenylalanine, the CDR3 comprises 16 residues. This entry keeps only the CDR3 DNA: 48 bases, framed from base 1. In the germline V gene, CDR1 corresponds to SGDLS and CDR2 to YYNGEE. Trimming costs V 0 bases and J 1 base, and their ends lie 12 bases apart. TCRbeta CDR3 regions were amplified from genomic DNA by means of the immunoSEQ Assay, a bias-controlled multiplex PCR. The original methods were these. The number of nucleated cells in each sample was estimated by amplification of reference gene primers within the assay. Sequence reads were collapsed and filtered to measure the absolute abundance of every unique TCRbeta CDR3 rearrangement. For each sample, productive Simpson clonality was calculated as the square root of Simpson's diversity index across productive rearrangements. TCRdb retrieved this table from immuneACCESS and kept in-frame rearrangements only. Not all clones are present; in checked studies, unresolved V genes account for under half, and no reason is known for the remainder. The DNA was the basis for D and trimming; V, J and clone size are from that table. The sample records tens of thousands of clones, approximately 83% of which are singletons. The ten most abundant clones make up 17% of the sample.

As for this clone: Its antigen is unknown. Per-base quality was not reported, and no clone a single base away is much larger than it.

Paper-wide results and their limitations: Clinical and demographic metadata were provided uncurated, with the amount varying by source and participant.

Sequencing was done on a sample of peripheral blood. The clonotype comes from a woman aged 60-70 years with active COVID-19. The sequence is built from TRBV9 and TRBJ2-3; the D segment could be TRBD2, given 7 matching bases. The sequenced DNA is TGTGCCAGCAGCGTAGTAGGGGGGGCACGCACAGATACGCAGTATTTT. It specifies CASSVVGGARTDTQYF.